These T cell receptor beta chains were read from a single sample in a study of circulating and synovial CD4+ cells in juvenile arthritis. The repertoire was sequenced with immunoSEQ multiplex PCR; TCRdb's copy has only in-frame clones and lacks some. The sample holds 32,000 or so clones, 90% to 95% seen once. The sequenced material came from CD4+ T cells from blood. These receptors were collected from a human donor with juvenile idiopathic arthritis. Each CDR3 is given with its conserved first and last residue. The D gene is left open where the match is weak. Some rows mark clone size as missing; the rest say once, few, many or name a class of expanded clone.

j_gene | v_gene | abundance | d_gene | CDR3nt | CDR3aa
TRBJ2-3 | TRBV5-1 | . | . | TGCGCCAGCAGGGAGAGGGCCGGGGTTGATACGCAGTATTTT | CASRERAGVDTQYF
TRBJ2-2 | TRBV7-8 | . | TRBD2 | TGTGCCAGCAGCTTAGATCTAGCGGGAGGGCAGGGGACCGGGGAGCTGTTTTTT | CASSLDLAGGQGTGELFF
TRBJ1-4 | TRBV6-1 | . | TRBD1 | TGTGCCAGCAAGAACAGGACAGGGAACGAAAAACTGTTTTTT | CASKNRTGNEKLFF
TRBJ2-7 | TRBV4-3 | . | TRBD2 | TGCGCCAGCAGCCAAGAGCCTAGCGGGAGTTCGAAGCAGTACTTC | CASSQEPSGSSKQYF
TRBJ1-6 | TRBV5-8 | few | . | TGTGCCAGCAGGACCGGGATCATGGCATTACCCCTCCACTTT | CASRTGIMALPLHF
TRBJ1-1 | TRBV30 | . | . | TGTGCCTGGGCGCGCGGCACTGAAGCTTTCTTT | CAWARGTEAFF
TRBJ1-5 | TRBV19 | . | TRBD1 | TGTGCCAGTAGTCTACGGACAGGTTCTAACAATCAGCCCCAGCATTTT | CASSLRTGSNNQPQHF
TRBJ2-3 | TRBV18 | . | . | TGTGCCAGCTCACCATCAGGGTCAGATACGCAGTATTTT | CASSPSGSDTQYF
TRBJ1-2 | TRBV19 | . | TRBD1 | TGTGCCAGTAGTTCACTGAGGACAGGGGTGCACTATGGCTACACCTTC | CASSSLRTGVHYGYTF
TRBJ2-3 | TRBV28 | . | TRBD2 | TGTGCCAGCAGTGGGGGACGGGGGAGGGTCCCAGATACGCAGTATTTT | CASSGGRGRVPDTQYF
TRBJ2-7 | TRBV7-2 | . | TRBD1 | TGTGCCAGCAGCTCCCGGACAGGGACCTACGAGCAGTACTTC | CASSSRTGTYEQYF
TRBJ2-1 | TRBV4-1 | . | TRBD1 | TGCGCCAGCAGCCGATCTCAGACAGGGCCAACCTACAATGAGCAGTTCTTC | CASSRSQTGPTYNEQFF
TRBJ2-1 | TRBV7-8 | . | . | TGTGCCAGCAGCTTACAAGGGGCCAACAATGAGCAGTTCTTC | CASSLQGANNEQFF
TRBJ2-3 | TRBV5-1 | . | TRBD2 | TGCGCCAGCAGCTCCCAAGTAGCGGGGGGTGATACGCAGTATTTT | CASSSQVAGGDTQYF
TRBJ1-2 | TRBV6-6 | . | TRBD1 | TGTGCCAGCACCCCCTTTCTGGGACAGTCGGAAACTGGCTACACCTTC | CASTPFLGQSETGYTF
TRBJ2-7 | TRBV16 | . | . | TGTGCCAGCAGCCCCCGGAGGGGTTACGAGCAGTACTTC | CASSPRRGYEQYF
TRBJ2-7 | TRBV5-6 | . | . | TGTGCCAGCAGCCCGGACCGGGGGGAGCAGTACTTC | CASSPDRGEQYF
TRBJ1-1 | TRBV6-5 | . | . | TGTGCCAGCAGTTACGGAGTCATGAACACTGAAGCTTTCTTT | CASSYGVMNTEAFF
TRBJ2-3 | TRBV30 | . | TRBD2 | TGTGCCTGGAGTGTGGGACGGACTAGCGGGAACACAGATACGCAGTATTTT | CAWSVGRTSGNTDTQYF
TRBJ2-2 | TRBV5-6 | . | . | TGTGCCAGCAGCTTGTGGGGATTAGCGGATACCTCCACCGGGGAGCTGTTTTTT | CASSLWGLADTSTGELFF
TRBJ2-1 | TRBV11-3 | . | TRBD2 | TGTGCCAGCAGCCCCAGGACTAGCGGGAGTTCCAATGAGCAGTTCTTC | CASSPRTSGSSNEQFF
TRBJ2-7 | TRBV7-6 | . | . | TGTGCCAGCAGCTTAGCCGGGTATAGCTACGAGCAGTACTTC | CASSLAGYSYEQYF
TRBJ2-4 | TRBV21-1 | . | . | TGTGCCAGTGGGACATCCATAGCCAAAAACATTCAGTACTTC | CASGTSIAKNIQYF
TRBJ2-7 | TRBV18 | . | TRBD1 | TGTGCCAGCTCACCAATGGCAGGGGGCTACGAGCAGTACTTC | CASSPMAGGYEQYF
TRBJ2-7 | TRBV2 | . | . | TGTGCCAGCAGTGGACAGGAGTTCTCCTACGAGCAGTACTTC | CASSGQEFSYEQYF
TRBJ2-7 | TRBV7-2 | . | TRBD1 | TGTGCCAGCAGCTTAGGGAGTTACAAGGGGCTGGGACAGTGCTTC | CASSLGSYKGLGQCF
TRBJ2-3 | TRBV9 | . | . | TGTGCCAGCAGCGTAGAAGGCAGGGACACAGATACGCAGTATTTT | CASSVEGRDTDTQYF
TRBJ1-6 | TRBV9 | once | TRBD1 | TGTGCCAGCAGCGTAGGGTTTCCGGGACAGCATAATTCCCCCCTCCACTTT | CASSVGFPGQHNSPLHF
TRBJ1-2 | TRBV19 | . | TRBD1 | TGTGCCAGTAGTATGAAGGGGGCGACCCAAAGCTACACCTTC | CASSMKGATQSYTF
TRBJ1-1 | TRBV6-5 | . | . | TGTGCCAGCAGTTACGGCGGGAACACTGAAGCTTTCTTT | CASSYGGNTEAFF
TRBJ2-3 | TRBV27 | . | . | TGTGCCAGCAGTTTATCGCAGGGAAGGCAGTATTTT | CASSLSQGRQYF
TRBJ1-2 | TRBV23-1 | . | . | TGCGCCAGCAGTCGACCAACGAGGGGGTCCTATGGCTACACCTTC | CASSRPTRGSYGYTF
TRBJ1-1 | TRBV7-9 | . | TRBD1 | TGTGCCAGCAGCTTCGGACAGGGGAACACTGAAGCTTTCTTT | CASSFGQGNTEAFF
TRBJ2-7 | TRBV7-2 | . | . | TGTGCCAGCAGCTTAGGATTAACAGGGTATTTTGACGAGCAGTACTTC | CASSLGLTGYFDEQYF
TRBJ1-4 | TRBV4-2 | . | TRBD1 | TGTGCCAGCAGCCGAGACCTCTGGACAGGGGCTAATGAAAAACTGTTTTTT | CASSRDLWTGANEKLFF
TRBJ2-5 | TRBV7-3 | . | TRBD2 | TGTGCCAGCAGCTTGGGACTAGCAGGCGAGACCCAGTACTTC | CASSLGLAGETQYF
TRBJ2-1 | TRBV7-6 | . | . | TGTGCCAGCAGCTCGGGGTCTGAGGAGGTCTTC | CASSSGSEEVF
TRBJ2-5 | TRBV11-2 | . | TRBD1 | TGTGCCAGCAGCTTTGGGACAGGGAAGGAAGAGACCCAGTACTTC | CASSFGTGKEETQYF
TRBJ1-3 | TRBV6-1 | . | TRBD1 | TGTGCCAGCAGTGAAGCGGCTTGGGGGACAGGGGGAAGAAACACCATATATTTT | CASSEAAWGTGGRNTIYF
TRBJ1-2 | TRBV28 | . | TRBD1 | TGTGCCAGCACCACTTACGGACAGGGGTCCGGTGGCTACACCTTC | CASTTYGQGSGGYTF
TRBJ1-2 | TRBV5-8 | . | . | TGTGCCAGCAGTCCGGGGGACTATGGCTACACCTTC | CASSPGDYGYTF
TRBJ2-7 | TRBV15 | . | . | TGTGCCACCAGCCCTCCCGGACTGGAGCAGTACTTC | CATSPPGLEQYF
TRBJ1-5 | TRBV6-6 | once | . | TGTGCCAGCAGTTACAAGCATTCCGAGAATCAGCCCCAGCATTTT | CASSYKHSENQPQHF
TRBJ2-7 | TRBV12-2 | once | . | TGTGCAAGTCGGACACTAGCCTACGAGCAGTACTTC | CASRTLAYEQYF
TRBJ2-2 | TRBV27 | . | TRBD2 | TGTGCCAGCAGACTAGCGGGGAACACCGGGGAGCTGTTTTTT | CASRLAGNTGELFF
TRBJ2-3 | TRBV11-3 | . | TRBD1 | TGTGCCAGCAGCGCCCGACAGGGTGGCCCAGATACGCAGTATTTT | CASSARQGGPDTQYF
TRBJ1-2 | TRBV6-6 | . | TRBD1 | TGTGCCAGCAGCTTGACAGGGGCCTATGGCTACACCTTC | CASSLTGAYGYTF
TRBJ2-5 | TRBV27 | . | . | TGTGCCAGCAGTCTCCGACCCCGGGGGACCCAGTACTTC | CASSLRPRGTQYF
TRBJ2-1 | TRBV6-5 | . | TRBD2 | TGTGCCAGCAGTTACCCTGGGGCGGGGGGGCACAATGAGCAGTTCTTC | CASSYPGAGGHNEQFF
TRBJ1-1 | TRBV10-3 | once | TRBD1 | TGTGCCATCAGTGAGGCAGGGGGCGACACTGAAGCTTTCTTT | CAISEAGGDTEAFF
TRBJ2-7 | TRBV9 | . | . | TGTGCCAGCAGCCCCCTTGAGAGGGCCGACAACGAGCAGTACTTC | CASSPLERADNEQYF
TRBJ1-2 | TRBV2 | . | TRBD1 | TGTGCCAGCAGGCCCAGCGCGGGACAGGGAGATGGCTACACCTTC | CASRPSAGQGDGYTF
TRBJ2-4 | TRBV7-2 | . | . | TGTGCCAGCAGCTTACAGTCCAACATTCAGTACTTC | CASSLQSNIQYF
TRBJ2-4 | TRBV18 | . | . | TGTGCCAGCTCACGCCCAAAGGGGGACATTCAGTACTTC | CASSRPKGDIQYF
TRBJ1-4 | TRBV28 | . | . | TGTGCCAGCAGTAAGAGGAAGTGGGGGGGAGGTAATGAAAAACTGTTTTTT | CASSKRKWGGGNEKLFF
TRBJ2-3 | TRBV4-2 | . | . | TGTGCCAGCAGCCCAGTACAAGACACAGATACGCAGTATTTT | CASSPVQDTDTQYF
TRBJ1-2 | TRBV5-5 | . | TRBD1 | TGTGCCAGCAGCTTGGCCACTTCAGGGGGCGTAGACTATGGCTACACCTTC | CASSLATSGGVDYGYTF
TRBJ2-7 | TRBV28 | . | TRBD2 | TGTGCCAGCAGTTTAAAGTGGACTAGCGGGAGCCACGAGCAGTACTTC | CASSLKWTSGSHEQYF